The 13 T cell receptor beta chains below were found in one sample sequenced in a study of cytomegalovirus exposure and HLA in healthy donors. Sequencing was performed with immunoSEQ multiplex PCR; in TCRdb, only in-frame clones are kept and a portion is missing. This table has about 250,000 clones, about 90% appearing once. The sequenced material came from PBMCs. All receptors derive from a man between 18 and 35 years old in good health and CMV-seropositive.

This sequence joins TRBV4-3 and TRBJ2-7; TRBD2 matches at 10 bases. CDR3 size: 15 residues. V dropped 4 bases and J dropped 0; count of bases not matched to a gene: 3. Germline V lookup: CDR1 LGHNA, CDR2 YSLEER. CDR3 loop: CASSPGLASSYEQYF. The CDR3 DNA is TGCGCCAGCAGCCCGGGACTAGCGAGCTCCTACGAGCAGTACTTC.

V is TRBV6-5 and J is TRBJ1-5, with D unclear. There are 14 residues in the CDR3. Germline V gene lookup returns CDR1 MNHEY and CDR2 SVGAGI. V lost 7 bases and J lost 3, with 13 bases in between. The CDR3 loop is CASKGILDNQPQHF. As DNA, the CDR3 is TGTGCCAGCAAGGGCATTTTGGACAATCAGCCCCAGCATTTT.

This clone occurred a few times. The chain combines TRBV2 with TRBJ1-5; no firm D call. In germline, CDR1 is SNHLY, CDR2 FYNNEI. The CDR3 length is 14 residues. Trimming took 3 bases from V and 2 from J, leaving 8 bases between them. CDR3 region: CASSDKFRNQPQHF. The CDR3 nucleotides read TGTGCCAGCAGTGATAAGTTTCGCAATCAGCCCCAGCATTTT.

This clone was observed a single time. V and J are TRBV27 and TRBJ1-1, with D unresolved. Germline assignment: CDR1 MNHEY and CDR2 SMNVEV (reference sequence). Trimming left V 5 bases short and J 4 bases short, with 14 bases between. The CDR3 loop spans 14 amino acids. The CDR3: CASSPRVLGTEAFF. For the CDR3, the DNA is TGTGCCAGCAGTCCCCGGGTCCTCGGCACTGAAGCTTTCTTT.

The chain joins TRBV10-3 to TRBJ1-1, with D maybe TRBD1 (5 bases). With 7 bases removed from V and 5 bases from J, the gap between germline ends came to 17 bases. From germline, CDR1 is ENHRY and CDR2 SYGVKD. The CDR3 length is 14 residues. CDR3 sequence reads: CAIKGQSFSTEAFF. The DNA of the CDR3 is TGTGCCATCAAGGGGCAGAGCTTTTCTACTGAAGCTTTCTTT.

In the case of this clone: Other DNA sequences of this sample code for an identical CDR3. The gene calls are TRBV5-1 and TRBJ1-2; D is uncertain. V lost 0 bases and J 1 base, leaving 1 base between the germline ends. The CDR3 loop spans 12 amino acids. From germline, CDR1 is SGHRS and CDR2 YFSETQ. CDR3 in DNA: TGCGCCAGCAGCTTGGATAACTATGGCTACACCTTC. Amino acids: CASSLDNYGYTF.

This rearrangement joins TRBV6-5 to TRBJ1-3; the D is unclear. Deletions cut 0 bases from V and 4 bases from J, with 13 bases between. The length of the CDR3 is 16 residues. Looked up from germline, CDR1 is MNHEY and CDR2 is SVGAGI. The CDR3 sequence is CASSYSPVGSGNTIYF. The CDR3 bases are TGTGCCAGCAGTTACTCGCCCGTGGGGTCGGGAAACACCATATATTTT.

CDR3 bases: TGCGCCAGCAGCTTGGCTGCCCGACCCGGTCACGAGCAGTTCTTC. It translates to CASSLAARPGHEQFF. The V call is TRBV5-1, the J call TRBJ2-1; D call uncertain. Between the trimmed V and J ends, which lost 0 bases and 10 bases, there was a span of 17 bases. The CDR3 contains 15 residues. Per the germline V gene, CDR1 is SGHRS and CDR2 is YFSETQ.

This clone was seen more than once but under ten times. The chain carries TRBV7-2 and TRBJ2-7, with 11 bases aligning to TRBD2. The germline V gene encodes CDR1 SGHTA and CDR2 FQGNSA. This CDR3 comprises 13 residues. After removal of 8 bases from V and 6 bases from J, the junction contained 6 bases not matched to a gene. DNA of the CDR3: TGTGCCAGCCTGACTAGCGGGATTTCCGAGCAGTACTTC. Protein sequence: CASLTSGISEQYF.

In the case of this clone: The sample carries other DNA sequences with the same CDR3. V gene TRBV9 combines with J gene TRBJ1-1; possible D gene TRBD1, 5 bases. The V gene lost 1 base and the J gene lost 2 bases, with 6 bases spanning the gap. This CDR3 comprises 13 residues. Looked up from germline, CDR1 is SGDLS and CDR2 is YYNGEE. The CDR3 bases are TGTGCCAGCAGCGTACAGGGAAACACTGAAGCTTTCTTT. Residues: CASSVQGNTEAFF.

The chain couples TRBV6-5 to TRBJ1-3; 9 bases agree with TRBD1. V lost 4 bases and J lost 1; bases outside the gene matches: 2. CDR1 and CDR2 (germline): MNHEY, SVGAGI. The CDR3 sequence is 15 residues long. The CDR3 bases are TGTGCCAGCAGTTTACAGGGGGCTTCTGGAAACACCATATATTTT. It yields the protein CASSLQGASGNTIYF.

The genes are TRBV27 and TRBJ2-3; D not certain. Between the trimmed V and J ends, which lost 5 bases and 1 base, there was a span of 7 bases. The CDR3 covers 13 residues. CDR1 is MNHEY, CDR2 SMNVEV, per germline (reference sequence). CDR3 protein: CASSIGRTDTQYF. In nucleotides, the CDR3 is TGTGCCAGCAGTATTGGGCGCACAGATACGCAGTATTTT.

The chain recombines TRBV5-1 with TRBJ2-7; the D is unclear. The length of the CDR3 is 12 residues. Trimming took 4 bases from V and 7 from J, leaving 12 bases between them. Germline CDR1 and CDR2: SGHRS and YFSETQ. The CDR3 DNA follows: TGCGCCAGCAGCATCGACCGGGCGGAGCAGTACTTC. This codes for CASSIDRAEQYF.